These T cell receptor beta chains were read from a single sample in a study of blood T cell repertoires in COVID-19. Profiling relied on immunoSEQ multiplex PCR, and the TCRdb table lists in-frame clones only, not all of them. This repertoire shows about 130,000 clones, about four fifths found once; its top ten account for over 15%. Sequencing was performed on peripheral blood. The origin of the receptors is an elderly man with acute or convalescent COVID-19. The CDR3 runs from the conserved cysteine through the conserved F or W. D genes are given only for firm matches. Not every row has a clone size; where given, it reads once, few, many or a size class.

length: 15; V: TRBV3-1/TRBV3-2; size: .; D: TRBD1; J: TRBJ2-5; DNA: TGTGCCAGCAGCCCCCGGGACAGGGGGTGGGAGACCCAGTACTTC; CDR3: CASSPRDRGWETQYF
length: 19; V: TRBV23-1; size: .; D: TRBD2; J: TRBJ2-7; DNA: TGCGCCAGCAGTCAAAAGACTCCTAGCGGGGGCTCCCAACCCTACGAGCAGTACTTC; CDR3: CASSQKTPSGGSQPYEQYF
length: 13; V: TRBV6-4; size: .; D: TRBD1; J: TRBJ1-6; DNA: TGTGCCAGCAGTAACAGGGGTGACTCACCCCTCCACTTT; CDR3: CASSNRGDSPLHF
length: 15; V: TRBV9; size: few; D: TRBD2; J: TRBJ2-5; DNA: TGTGCCAGCAGCTCTAGCGGGGGGGCGGGAGAGACCCAGTACTTC; CDR3: CASSSSGGAGETQYF
length: 14; V: TRBV18; size: .; D: TRBD1; J: TRBJ2-7; DNA: TGTGCCAGCTCGTCCAGGGACAGAATTAGGGAGCAGTACTTC; CDR3: CASSSRDRIREQYF
length: 11; V: TRBV18; size: once; D: TRBD1; J: TRBJ1-2; DNA: TGTGCCAGCTCAGACAGGGTTGGCTACACCTTC; CDR3: CASSDRVGYTF
length: 13; V: TRBV7-8; size: .; D: TRBD1; J: TRBJ2-7; DNA: TGTGCCAGCAGCCGACAGGGACAGGCTGGGCAGTACTTC; CDR3: CASSRQGQAGQYF
length: 19; V: TRBV5-1; size: .; D: TRBD2; J: TRBJ2-2; DNA: TGCGCCAGCAGCGGTAGACCCCTGGGACTAGCGGCCACCCGCGGGGAGCTGTTTTTT; CDR3: CASSGRPLGLAATRGELFF
length: 19; V: TRBV19; size: .; D: .; J: TRBJ2-6; DNA: TGTGCCAGTAGTATGGCTTCCGCCGCCTGGAGGAGGGGGGCCAACGTCCTGACTTTC; CDR3: CASSMASAAWRRGANVLTF
length: 12; V: TRBV30; size: .; D: .; J: TRBJ2-3; DNA: TGTGCCTGCGGGTTAAGCACAGATACGCAGTATTTT; CDR3: CACGLSTDTQYF
length: 13; V: TRBV6-5; size: .; D: TRBD2; J: TRBJ2-3; DNA: TGTGCCAGCAGACCGGGGGGACTGGATACGCAGTATTTT; CDR3: CASRPGGLDTQYF
length: 15; V: TRBV7-2; size: .; D: TRBD2; J: TRBJ2-4; DNA: TGTGCCAGCAGCTTAGATTCGGCTAGCGGGTTAACTCAGTACTTC; CDR3: CASSLDSASGLTQYF
length: 14; V: TRBV5-6; size: .; D: .; J: TRBJ2-6; DNA: TGTGCCAGCAGCTTGCTTTCTGGGGCCAACGTCCTGACTTTC; CDR3: CASSLLSGANVLTF
length: 14; V: TRBV27; size: .; D: .; J: TRBJ2-1; DNA: TGTGCCAGCAGCAAAACTGGGACATTCGATGAGCAGTTCTTC; CDR3: CASSKTGTFDEQFF
length: 14; V: TRBV5-1; size: .; D: .; J: TRBJ2-7; DNA: TGCGCCAGCAGCTTGGAGGACCAAGGAAGCGGGTTGTACTTC; CDR3: CASSLEDQGSGLYF
length: 15; V: TRBV7-9; size: few; D: TRBD1; J: TRBJ2-2; DNA: TGTGCCAGCAGCCTGACAGGGGGCGCTGCCGGGGAGCTGTTTTTT; CDR3: CASSLTGGAAGELFF
length: 15; V: TRBV28; size: .; D: .; J: TRBJ1-3; DNA: TGTGCCAGCAGTTTTCAGGGCGGCTCTGGAAACACCATATATTTT; CDR3: CASSFQGGSGNTIYF
length: 15; V: TRBV6-5; size: .; D: TRBD1; J: TRBJ1-6; DNA: TGTGCCAGCACCCGAGACAGGGAATCAGGATCACCCCTCCACTTT; CDR3: CASTRDRESGSPLHF
length: 13; V: TRBV2; size: .; D: .; J: TRBJ1-1; DNA: TGTGCCAGCAGCGGAGACGGAAACACTGAAGCTTTCTTT; CDR3: CASSGDGNTEAFF
length: 16; V: TRBV19; size: .; D: .; J: TRBJ1-1; DNA: TGTGCCAGTAGTATGCCGCGGGCTCGGGTGGACACTGAAGCTTTCTTT; CDR3: CASSMPRARVDTEAFF
length: 15; V: TRBV7-9; size: .; D: .; J: TRBJ1-6; DNA: TGTGCCAGCTGTCCCGGGGGGGCTCAGAATTCACCCCTCCACTTT; CDR3: CASCPGGAQNSPLHF
length: 14; V: TRBV11-3; size: .; D: .; J: TRBJ2-1; DNA: TGTGCCAGCAGCTTAGGGGCAGGGTACAATGAGCAGTTCTTC; CDR3: CASSLGAGYNEQFF
length: 15; V: TRBV28; size: .; D: TRBD1; J: TRBJ1-1; DNA: TGTGCCAGCAGTCCGTTGGGACAGTTGAACACTGAAGCTTTCTTT; CDR3: CASSPLGQLNTEAFF
length: 14; V: TRBV19; size: few; D: TRBD1; J: TRBJ1-6; DNA: TGTGCCAGTAGTATAACAGGGGGCGGTTCACCCCTCCACTTT; CDR3: CASSITGGGSPLHF
length: 16; V: TRBV7-9; size: .; D: TRBD2; J: TRBJ2-2; DNA: TGTGCCAGCAACCTAAAGGGACTAGCTGACACCGGGGAGCTGTTTTTT; CDR3: CASNLKGLADTGELFF
length: 14; V: TRBV7-8; size: .; D: .; J: TRBJ2-7; DNA: TGTGCCAGCAGCTTTTCGACAGGCCCGGGTAAGCAGTACTTC; CDR3: CASSFSTGPGKQYF
length: 15; V: TRBV5-4; size: .; D: .; J: TRBJ2-2; DNA: TGTGCCAGCAGCTTGGCCGCAAACGGGGCCGGGGAGCTGTTTTTT; CDR3: CASSLAANGAGELFF
length: 17; V: TRBV5-1; size: .; D: TRBD1; J: TRBJ1-1; DNA: TGCGCCAGCAGCTCGCGGGACAGGGGGCCGGTGTTAACTGAAGCTTTCTTT; CDR3: CASSSRDRGPVLTEAFF
length: 15; V: TRBV7-8; size: .; D: .; J: TRBJ2-3; DNA: TGTGCCAGCAGCTTCCGGGGGGCCCGCACAGATACGCAGTATTTT; CDR3: CASSFRGARTDTQYF
length: 15; V: TRBV7-2; size: once; D: TRBD2; J: TRBJ2-2; DNA: TGTGCCAGCAGCCCCATAGCGGGGAACACCGGGGAGCTGTTTTTT; CDR3: CASSPIAGNTGELFF
length: 19; V: TRBV7-2; size: .; D: TRBD1; J: TRBJ2-5; DNA: TGTGCCAGCAGCGGCCGTCAGGTGGACAGGGGGCTTTTGCAAGAGACCCAGTACTTC; CDR3: CASSGRQVDRGLLQETQYF
length: 16; V: TRBV9; size: once; D: TRBD2; J: TRBJ2-7; DNA: TGTGCCAGCAGCTCGGGGGGACTGGGGGGAGCCTACGAGCAGTACTTC; CDR3: CASSSGGLGGAYEQYF
length: 13; V: TRBV3-1/TRBV3-2; size: .; D: TRBD1; J: TRBJ2-5; DNA: TGTGCCAGCAGCCGGACAGGGCCAGAGACCCAGTACTTC; CDR3: CASSRTGPETQYF
length: 10; V: TRBV20-1; size: few; D: .; J: TRBJ2-1; DNA: TGCAGTGCAGCCCCCAATGAGCAGTTCTTC; CDR3: CSAAPNEQFF
length: 15; V: TRBV5-1; size: .; D: TRBD2; J: TRBJ2-3; DNA: TGCGCCAGCAGCCCCTGGACTAGCGGCCTAGATACGCAGTATTTT; CDR3: CASSPWTSGLDTQYF
length: 13; V: TRBV6-1; size: .; D: .; J: TRBJ2-2; DNA: TGTGCCAGCAGTGAAGGACAGAACCCCTGGCTGTTTTTT; CDR3: CASSEGQNPWLFF
length: 15; V: TRBV4-1; size: .; D: TRBD2; J: TRBJ2-4; DNA: TGCGCCAGCAGCCAAACGGGTCGCGGGGGAGACATTCAGTACTTC; CDR3: CASSQTGRGGDIQYF
length: 15; V: TRBV5-1; size: .; D: TRBD1; J: TRBJ1-5; DNA: TGCGCCAGCAGCTCCGGGACAGGGGGGAATCAGCCCCAGCATTTT; CDR3: CASSSGTGGNQPQHF
length: 18; V: TRBV10-3; size: once; D: TRBD2; J: TRBJ2-3; DNA: TGTGCCATCAGTGAGGGGAGTCAGCGGGGGCCCATCCGAGATACGCAGTATTTT; CDR3: CAISEGSQRGPIRDTQYF
length: 15; V: TRBV6-5; size: .; D: .; J: TRBJ2-5; DNA: TGTGCCAGCAGTTACTCGAGGACTCGGCAAGAGACCCAGTACTTC; CDR3: CASSYSRTRQETQYF
length: 15; V: TRBV16; size: once; D: TRBD1; J: TRBJ2-7; DNA: TGTGCCAGCAGCCTCGGAGGGACAGGGGGCTACGAGCAGTACTTC; CDR3: CASSLGGTGGYEQYF
length: 18; V: TRBV7-2; size: .; D: .; J: TRBJ1-1; DNA: TGTGCCAGCAGCTTGTTTCCCGCATTCCAGGGGCCATACACTGAAGCTTTCTTT; CDR3: CASSLFPAFQGPYTEAFF
length: 14; V: TRBV6-1; size: few; D: .; J: TRBJ1-2; DNA: TGTGCCAGCAGTGAAGCATTCGCAGGGGATGGCTACACCTTC; CDR3: CASSEAFAGDGYTF
length: 14; V: TRBV5-1; size: .; D: .; J: TRBJ2-3; DNA: TGCGCCAGCAGCGAGACAGAGATCGGGCGTACGCAGTATTTT; CDR3: CASSETEIGRTQYF
length: 15; V: TRBV4-1; size: .; D: .; J: TRBJ1-2; DNA: TGCGCCAGCAGCCAAGAGCAGGCATCTGACTATGGCTACACCTTC; CDR3: CASSQEQASDYGYTF
length: 15; V: TRBV5-4; size: .; D: TRBD2; J: TRBJ2-2; DNA: TGTGCCAGCAGCTTTGGGACTAGCAGGGCCGGGGAGCTGTTTTTT; CDR3: CASSFGTSRAGELFF
length: 12; V: TRBV12-3/TRBV12-4; size: once; D: .; J: TRBJ2-5; DNA: TGTGCCAGCAGTTTACCCGGCGGAACCCAGTACTTC; CDR3: CASSLPGGTQYF
length: 15; V: TRBV7-2; size: .; D: TRBD1; J: TRBJ2-1; DNA: TGTGCCAGCAGCTTAGTAGGGACAGGGATTAATGAGCAGTTCTTC; CDR3: CASSLVGTGINEQFF
length: 15; V: TRBV5-8; size: .; D: TRBD1; J: TRBJ1-5; DNA: TGTGCCAGCAGCCTGGGACAGGGGTTGAAGGGGCCCCAGCATTTT; CDR3: CASSLGQGLKGPQHF
length: 17; V: TRBV7-8; size: .; D: TRBD1; J: TRBJ2-7; DNA: TGTGCCAGCAGCCCCCCGTTACGGGACAGGACCCTCTACGAGCAGTACTTC; CDR3: CASSPPLRDRTLYEQYF
length: 16; V: TRBV19; size: .; D: .; J: TRBJ1-4; DNA: TGTGCCAGTAGTATTGGCGGACAGCTACTTAATGAAAAACTGTTTTTT; CDR3: CASSIGGQLLNEKLFF
length: 17; V: TRBV10-3; size: .; D: TRBD1; J: TRBJ1-3; DNA: TGTGCCATCAGTGAGCTGGCCAGGGGGCTCACTGGAAACACCATATATTTT; CDR3: CAISELARGLTGNTIYF